Following are 26 T cell receptor beta chains from one sample sequenced in a study of CD8+CD57+ T cells in acquired aplastic anemia. CD8+CD57+ cell expansion had been shown by flow cytometry in patients chosen for sequencing. For CDR3 and TCR beta VDJ profiling, genomic DNA was the template used. From the reads, TCRdb called clonotypes with MiXCR, one entry per CDR3 protein. The table records 90,000 to 150,000 distinct CDR3 sequences, 50% to 60% of them present only once. Sequenced material: sorted CD4+, CD8+, or CD8+CD57+ T cells (not recorded which) from PBMCs. All receptors come from a human donor with aplastic anemia.

The chain has TRBV11-1 and TRBJ2-4; TRBD1 is a possible D gene (6 bases). Looked up from germline, CDR1 is SGHAT and CDR2 is FQDESV (reference sequence). This CDR3 comprises 15 residues. V gave up 5 bases and J gave up 2 bases, with 13 bases separating them. The CDR3 region is CASSLEGVTKNIQYF. The CDR3 coding sequence is TGTGCCAGCAGCCTCGAGGGGGTAACCAAAAACATTCAGTACTTC.

A few counts support this clonotype. The rearrangement links TRBV20-1 to TRBJ2-5; possible D gene TRBD2, 6 bases. Germline V gene lookup returns CDR1 DFQATT and CDR2 SNEGSKA (reference sequence). Trimming removed 0 bases at V and 4 bases at J, with 18 bases between. The CDR3 spans 16 residues. CDR3: CSARDHRGLSTETQYF. Here the CDR3 DNA reads TGCAGTGCTAGAGATCACCGAGGACTATCGACAGAGACCCAGTACTTC.

There are many counts of this clonotype. This chain links TRBV3-1 with TRBJ2-2, with D maybe TRBD2 (5 bases). The CDR3 length is 14 residues. Deletions cut 0 bases from V and 4 bases from J, with 6 bases between. Germline V gene data show CDR1 as LGHDT and CDR2 as YNNKEL (reference sequence). Here the CDR3 reads CASSQESGTGELFF. CDR3 coding DNA: TGTGCCAGCAGCCAAGAAAGCGGCACCGGGGAGCTGTTTTTT.

This chain links TRBV29-1 with TRBJ2-7; a weak D match, TRBD1 (6 bases). The CDR3 extends over 13 amino acids. V dropped 3 bases and J dropped 4 bases, with 13 bases sitting between them. CDR1 and CDR2 from the germline V gene are SQVTM and ANQGSEA. The CDR3 sequence is CSVEADRSYEQYF. CDR3 sequence (DNA): TGCAGCGTTGAGGCAGACAGGAGTTACGAGCAGTACTTC.

This clonotype has at least ten counts. The V gene is TRBV19, the J gene TRBJ1-2; no clear D. The V end was cut by 3 bases, the J end by 5 bases, with 13 bases between. CDR1 LNHDA and CDR2 SQIVND come from the germline V gene (reference sequence). The CDR3 is 14 residues long. CDR3 sequence: CASSIQPVGYGYTF. The CDR3 DNA sequence: TGTGCCAGTAGTATTCAGCCCGTCGGTTATGGCTACACCTTC.

This clonotype has just one count. The chain recombines TRBV6-5 with TRBJ2-3, with D maybe TRBD1 (6 bases). CDR3 length equals 15 residues. The ends were cut back, 4 bases at V and 1 base at J, with 12 bases in the middle. Germline V gene lookup returns CDR1 MNHEY and CDR2 SVGAGI. CDR3 protein: CASSFRDIRTDTQYF. CDR3 bases: TGTGCCAGCAGTTTCCGGGACATCCGCACAGATACGCAGTATTTT.

This clonotype was detected a few times. A much larger clone lies a single base off, so this may be a read error. The chain employs TRBV10-3 and TRBJ2-3; 9 nucleotides align to TRBD2. V lost 3 bases, J lost 6 bases, and 4 bases stayed unmatched. Germline V CDR1 and CDR2: ENHRY, SYGVKD. The CDR3 covers 14 residues. CDR3 amino acids: CAISDGGGADTQYF. CDR3 coding DNA: TGTGCCATCAGTGACGGCGGGGGGGCCGATACGCAGTATTTT.

The chain employs TRBV27 and TRBJ1-2; D unresolved. The CDR3 contains 13 residues. Germline values: CDR1 MNHEY, CDR2 SMNVEV (reference sequence). V lost 8 bases and J lost 8, with 18 bases in between. CDR3 in amino acids: CASHPGLGRGYTF. Written as DNA, the CDR3 is TGTGCCAGCCACCCGGGCCTGGGCCGGGGCTACACCTTC.

The V and J genes are TRBV2 and TRBJ2-7; D is unclear. This CDR3 has 13 amino acids. The V gene lost 6 bases and the J gene lost 2 bases, with 11 bases spanning the gap. Per the germline V gene, CDR1 is SNHLY and CDR2 is FYNNEI. The CDR3 is CASSAPSTYEQYF. The CDR3 bases are TGTGCCAGCAGCGCCCCTTCCACCTACGAGCAGTACTTC.

The J gene is TRBJ2-5, the V gene TRBV7-9; TRBD1 or TRBD2 may be the D gene (5 bases each). Deletions cut 8 bases from V and 1 base from J, with 11 bases between. Looked up from germline, CDR1 is SEHNR and CDR2 is FQNEAQ (reference sequence). The CDR3 runs 13 residues. The CDR3 loop is CASLTGGQETQYF. The CDR3, as DNA: TGTGCCAGCCTTACTGGGGGCCAAGAGACCCAGTACTTC. Drawing the rest from reference TRBV7-9 and TRBJ2-5, the complete variable domain is DTGVSQNPRHKITKRGQNVTFRCDPISEHNRLYWYRQTLGQGPEFLTYFQNEAQLEKSRLLSDRFSAERPKGSFSTLEIQRTEQGDSAMYLCASLTGGQETQYFGPGTRLLVL.

Comments on this clonotype: A single base separates this from a much larger clone, so it may be a read error. The genes are TRBV7-9 and TRBJ2-5, with D perhaps TRBD1 (6 bases). This CDR3 has 14 amino acids. Germline CDR1 is SEHNR and CDR2 is FQNEAQ (reference sequence). Trimming removed 8 bases from V and 2 bases from J, with 15 bases in between. CDR3 sequence: CASRPRDKQETQYF. CDR3 in DNA: TGTGCCAGCCGCCCCCGGGACAAACAAGAGACCCAGTACTTC.

The chain links TRBV19 to TRBJ1-2; tentative D call: TRBD1 (5 bases). The CDR3 runs 15 residues. Between the trimmed V and J ends, which lost 3 bases and 4 bases, there was a span of 15 bases. Germline V CDR1 and CDR2: LNHDA, SQIVND (reference sequence). The DNA of the CDR3 is TGTGCCAGTAGTATTCCGGGACGGATGATCTATGGCTACACCTTC. Residues: CASSIPGRMIYGYTF.

The chain is built from TRBV10-3 and TRBJ2-7; D not resolved. Germline-derived CDR1 and CDR2 are ENHRY and SYGVKD. This CDR3 has 13 residues. Trimming shortened V by 2 bases and J by 2 bases, and 7 bases separated the two germline ends. CDR3: CAISEEQTYEQYF. The CDR3 region has the DNA TGTGCCATCAGTGAGGAACAGACCTACGAGCAGTACTTC.

V is TRBV19 and J is TRBJ2-1; possibly TRBD1 for D (7 bases). The CDR3 has 17 amino acids. V gave up 7 bases and J gave up 6 bases, with 25 bases separating them. Germline V lookup: CDR1 LNHDA, CDR2 SQIVND (reference sequence). The CDR3 reads CASMPRHLRQGGNEQFF. Written as DNA, the CDR3 is TGTGCCAGTATGCCCCGGCACCTGAGACAGGGAGGCAATGAGCAGTTCTTC.

This clonotype was detected ten times or more. V gene TRBV15 combines with J gene TRBJ2-1, with 9 positions matching TRBD1. Germline V gene data show CDR1 as LNHNV and CDR2 as YYDKDF (reference sequence). The CDR3 has 16 residues. With V trimmed by 3 bases and J by 4 bases, 7 bases remained unmatched. CDR3 nucleotide sequence: TGTGCCACCAGCAGTTACACCGGGACAGGGTACAATGAGCAGTTCTTC. It translates to CATSSYTGTGYNEQFF. Full variable domain (rest looked up from reference TRBV15 and TRBJ2-1): DAMVIQNPRYQVTQFGKPVTLSCSQTLNHNVMYWYQQKSSQAPKLLFHYYDKDFNNEADTPDNFQSRRPNTSFCFLDIRSPGLGDTAMYLCATSSYTGTGYNEQFFGPGTRLTVL.

The gene calls are TRBV29-1 and TRBJ1-1, with 12 bases identical to TRBD1. Trimming removed 4 bases from V and 7 bases from J; junction bases left unmatched: 4. This CDR3 spans 13 amino acids. Germline V lookup: CDR1 SQVTM, CDR2 ANQGSEA. The CDR3 bases are TGCAGCGTTGCGGGACAGGGGGCAGGTGAAGCTTTCTTT. Its translation: CSVAGQGAGEAFF.

The chain joins TRBV28 to TRBJ1-1; D call uncertain. Germline V gives CDR1 MDHEN, CDR2 SYDVKM. The V end was cut by 5 bases, the J end by 5 bases, with 12 bases between. The CDR3 extends over 13 amino acids. The CDR3 bases are TGTGCCAGCAGTACCTCGGGGTGGACTGAAGCTTTCTTT. The encoded protein is CASSTSGWTEAFF.

This sequence joins TRBV29-1 and TRBJ1-1; D not resolved. CDR3 length: 13 residues. Looked up from germline, CDR1 is SQVTM and CDR2 is ANQGSEA. Trimming removed 5 bases from V and 6 bases from J, with 16 bases in between. The CDR3 sequence is CSVPVGKVAEAFF. The CDR3 region has the DNA TGCAGCGTTCCCGTCGGGAAGGTCGCTGAAGCTTTCTTT.

The rearrangement uses TRBV25-1 and TRBJ2-7; weak D call: TRBD2 (6 bases). Trimming pared 4 bases from V and 6 bases from J, leaving 19 bases between. Germline V gene data show CDR1 as MGHDK and CDR2 as SYGVNS. The CDR3 contains 15 residues. In nucleotides, the CDR3 is TGTGCCAGCAGTGGTAATGTCGGGAGAGCAGGCGAGCAGTACTTC. It specifies CASSGNVGRAGEQYF.

This clonotype occurred a few times. The gene calls are TRBV7-9 and TRBJ2-2; D unresolved. V lost 4 bases, J lost 3 bases, and 6 bases lay in between. Germline CDR1 SEHNR, CDR2 FQNEAQ (reference sequence). This CDR3 spans 13 amino acids. The CDR3 sequence is CASSSDYTGELFF. CDR3 bases: TGTGCCAGCAGCTCTGACTACACCGGGGAGCTGTTTTTT.

This clonotype occurred a few times. A single base separates this from a much larger clone, so it may be a read error. V gene TRBV5-6 combines with J gene TRBJ2-7; D is possibly TRBD1 or TRBD2 (5 bases each). The CDR3 is made up of 13 amino acids. Germline V gene lookup returns CDR1 SGHDT and CDR2 YYEEEE. The CDR3 region has the DNA TGTGCCAGCAGCGGACTCAGGGCCCACGACCAGTACTTC. It yields the protein CASSGLRAHDQYF. The variable domain in full, with the rest retrieved from reference TRBV5-6 and TRBJ2-7, is DAGVTQSPTHLIKTRGQQVTLRCSPKSGHDTVSWYQQALGQGPQFIFQYYEEEERQRGNFPDRFSGHQFPNYSSELNVNALLLGDSALYLCASSGLRAHDQYFGPGTRLTVT.

The rearrangement uses TRBV2 and TRBJ2-7; no definite D call. The V end was cut by 7 bases, the J end by 7 bases, with 11 bases between. The CDR3 runs 11 residues. Germline V CDR1 and CDR2: SNHLY, FYNNEI. CDR3 sequence reads: CASTTMGEQYF. CDR3 nucleotide sequence: TGTGCCAGCACCACTATGGGGGAGCAGTACTTC.

This chain joins TRBV29-1 and TRBJ2-7, with 9 nucleotides matching TRBD1. Trimming took 7 bases from V and 5 from J; bases not matched to a gene: 6. CDR1 is SQVTM, CDR2 ANQGSEA, per germline. This CDR3 is built from 12 residues. The CDR3, as DNA: TGCAGCGCCGGGACAGGGAACCACGAGCAGTACTTC. Translated, it gives CSAGTGNHEQYF.

This chain joins TRBV24-1 and TRBJ1-6, with TRBD1 matching over 7 bases. CDR3 size: 16 residues. Per germline, CDR1 KGHDR and CDR2 SFDVKD. The V gene end was trimmed by 3 bases and the J gene end by 6 bases; junction bases not matched to a gene: 7. The CDR3 nucleotides are TGTGCCACCAGTGATCCACCGACAGGGTCTAATTCACCCCTCCACTTT. This translates into CATSDPPTGSNSPLHF.

In this sample, this clonotype turned up a few times. The chain employs TRBV19 and TRBJ2-7, with D unclear. The germline V and J ends were trimmed by 5 bases and 2 bases, with 10 bases remaining between them. Per the germline V gene, CDR1 is LNHDA and CDR2 is SQIVND (reference sequence). The CDR3 extends over 13 amino acids. The CDR3 is CASSPDRTYEQYF. The CDR3 region has the DNA TGTGCCAGTAGTCCCGATAGGACCTACGAGCAGTACTTC. Based on the CDR3 plus reference TRBV19 and TRBJ2-7, the full variable domain is DGGITQSPKYLFRKEGQNVTLSCEQNLNHDAMYWYRQDPGQGLRLIYYSQIVNDFQKGDIAEGYSVSREKKESFPLTVTSAQKNPTAFYLCASSPDRTYEQYFGPGTRLTVT.

This clonotype was detected ten times or more. The chain uses TRBV20-1 and TRBJ2-1; D gene unclear. This CDR3 contains 16 residues. The ends were cut back, 0 bases at V and 2 bases at J, with 14 bases in the middle. Germline CDR1 DFQATT, CDR2 SNEGSKA (reference sequence). CDR3 nucleotide sequence: TGCAGTGCTAGAGATGATTCAGCTCTCACCTACAATGAGCAGTTCTTC. Translating gives CSARDDSALTYNEQFF.